Presented here are 14 T cell receptor beta chains from one specimen sequenced in a study of T cell responses to AZD1222 COVID-19 vaccine. Produced via immunoSEQ multiplex PCR; TCRdb's table is partial and in-frame only. This sample has 120,000 to 150,000 clones, with about 91% found just once. The source material was peripheral blood, sampled on day 0 of AZD1222 vaccination. These receptors originate from an adult in good health.

CDR3 nucleotide sequence: TGTGCCAGCAGCTTGGGATACGCCTCCTACGAGCAGTACTTC. It codes for CASSLGYASYEQYF. The genes are TRBV28 and TRBJ2-7; no reliable D call. Trimming shortened V by 6 bases and J by 0 bases, and 12 bases separated the two germline ends. The CDR3 is made up of 14 amino acids. Germline CDR1 MDHEN, CDR2 SYDVKM. The entire variable domain, with the rest obtained from reference TRBV28 and TRBJ2-7, is as follows: DVKVTQSSRYLVKRTGEKVFLECVQDMDHENMFWYRQDPGLGLRLIYFSYDVKMKEKGDIPEGYSVSREKKERFSLILESASTNQTSMYLCASSLGYASYEQYFGPGTRLTVT.

The chain carries TRBV10-3 and TRBJ2-3; either TRBD1 or TRBD2 may fit D (5 bases each). This CDR3 has 14 residues. Germline CDR1 reads ENHRY; CDR2 reads SYGVKD. V was clipped by 3 bases and J by 6 bases, with 13 bases between them. CDR3 sequence: CAISDGASGDTQYF. Written as DNA, the CDR3 is TGTGCCATCAGTGATGGGGCATCGGGGGATACGCAGTATTTT.

This clone appeared once. The chain joins TRBV29-1 to TRBJ1-2; D is uncertain. V was cut by 5 bases and J by 0 bases, with 10 bases left in between. The CDR3 has 13 amino acids. Germline V gene lookup returns CDR1 SQVTM and CDR2 ANQGSEA. CDR3 protein: CSVPQPTNYGYTF. The CDR3, as DNA: TGCAGCGTTCCTCAGCCGACTAACTATGGCTACACCTTC.

The chain links TRBV7-2 to TRBJ2-1; tentative D call: TRBD2 (5 bases). The CDR3 runs 12 residues. The V gene lost 5 bases and the J gene lost 9 bases, with 11 bases spanning the gap. Germline CDR1 and CDR2: SGHTA and FQGNSA. The CDR3 coding sequence is TGTGCCAGCAGCCGCGGACTCATTGAGCAGTTCTTC. Encoded protein: CASSRGLIEQFF.

The DNA for the CDR3 is TGTGCCAGCTCCCCCACCGGATCTAGCACAGATACGCAGTATTTT. Protein sequence: CASSPTGSSTDTQYF. The genes are TRBV18 and TRBJ2-3; D uncertain. Germline V gene lookup returns CDR1 KGHSH and CDR2 LQKENI. The CDR3 totals 15 residues. Trimming left V 6 bases short and J 0 bases short, with 13 bases between.

This rearrangement joins TRBV27 to TRBJ1-5; D may be TRBD1 (6 bases). V gave up 2 bases and J gave up 1 base, with 12 bases separating them. Looked up from germline, CDR1 is MNHEY and CDR2 is SMNVEV (reference sequence). CDR3 length equals 16 residues. CDR3 residues: CASSLRQGLSNQPQHF. CDR3 nucleotide sequence: TGTGCCAGCAGTTTAAGGCAGGGGCTAAGCAATCAGCCCCAGCATTTT.

The chain couples TRBV6-5 to TRBJ2-2, with D tentatively TRBD2 (5 bases). Germline V CDR1 and CDR2: MNHEY, SVGAGI. V was trimmed by 6 bases and J by 5 bases, leaving 10 bases between them. CDR3 length: 13 amino acids. DNA of the CDR3: TGTGCCAGCAGCTCACTAGTTACCGGGGAGCTGTTTTTT. Amino acid sequence: CASSSLVTGELFF.

V and J are TRBV5-4 and TRBJ1-2; D is unresolved. The CDR3 spans 13 residues. In germline, CDR1 is SGHNT, CDR2 YYREEE (reference sequence). Trimming stripped 4 bases from V and 1 base from J, with 8 bases between. The CDR3 region has the DNA TGTGCCAGCAGCGCGGACGGTAACTATGGCTACACCTTC. It codes for CASSADGNYGYTF.

The chain is built from TRBV3-1 (or the pseudogene TRBV3-2) and TRBJ2-5; D may be TRBD2 (7 bases). Germline V gene data show CDR1 as LGHDT and CDR2 as YNNKEL (reference sequence). The V and J ends lost 7 bases and 6 bases respectively, with 27 bases between them. The CDR3 covers 17 residues. The CDR3 here is CASTSRGGSPNTKTQYF. The CDR3 bases are TGTGCCAGCACCTCAAGGGGGGGGTCTCCCAATACTAAGACCCAGTACTTC.

This clone has just a few counts. The chain links TRBV5-1 to TRBJ2-1, with D unresolved. The CDR3 is made up of 14 amino acids. V lost 0 bases to trimming and J lost 6 bases, with 10 bases between them. Looked up from germline, CDR1 is SGHRS and CDR2 is YFSETQ. CDR3 residues: CASSLGAAGNEQFF. CDR3 nucleotide sequence: TGCGCCAGCAGCTTGGGGGCCGCAGGCAATGAGCAGTTCTTC.

J is TRBJ1-2 and V is TRBV28; D might be TRBD1 (6 bases). The CDR3 loop spans 11 amino acids. Germline V gene data show CDR1 as MDHEN and CDR2 as SYDVKM. V gave up 10 bases and J gave up 3 bases, with 9 bases separating them. CDR3 coding DNA: TGTGCCACTCCAGGGGACTATGGCTACACCTTC. Translated, it gives CATPGDYGYTF.

The V call is TRBV5-4, the J call TRBJ1-6, with TRBD1 identical over 10 bases. Germline V gives CDR1 SGHNT, CDR2 YYREEE (reference sequence). The CDR3 covers 15 residues. Losses at the gene ends were 3 bases for V and 6 bases for J; bases not matched to a gene: 3. The CDR3 bases are TGTGCCAGCAGCTCGGACAGGGGGTTTAATTCACCCCTCCACTTT. This translates into CASSSDRGFNSPLHF.

This rearrangement joins TRBV7-9 to TRBJ2-3, with a possible D match to TRBD1 (6 bases). Germline loops: CDR1 SEHNR, CDR2 FQNEAQ (reference sequence). CDR3 length: 15 residues. The germline V and J ends were trimmed by 1 base and 1 base, with 9 bases remaining between them. The CDR3 sequence: CASSLGDIRTDTQYF. The CDR3 region has the DNA TGTGCCAGCAGCTTAGGGGACATTCGCACAGATACGCAGTATTTT.

The chain is built from TRBV10-2 and TRBJ1-4; the D is unclear. From germline, CDR1 is WSHSY and CDR2 SAAADI. This CDR3 has 18 residues. Trimming stripped 0 bases from V and 4 bases from J, with 18 bases between. DNA of the CDR3: TGCGCCAGCAGTGAGTCGTATTCGTCGATAGCTATTAATGAAAAACTGTTTTTT. Its protein is CASSESYSSIAINEKLFF.